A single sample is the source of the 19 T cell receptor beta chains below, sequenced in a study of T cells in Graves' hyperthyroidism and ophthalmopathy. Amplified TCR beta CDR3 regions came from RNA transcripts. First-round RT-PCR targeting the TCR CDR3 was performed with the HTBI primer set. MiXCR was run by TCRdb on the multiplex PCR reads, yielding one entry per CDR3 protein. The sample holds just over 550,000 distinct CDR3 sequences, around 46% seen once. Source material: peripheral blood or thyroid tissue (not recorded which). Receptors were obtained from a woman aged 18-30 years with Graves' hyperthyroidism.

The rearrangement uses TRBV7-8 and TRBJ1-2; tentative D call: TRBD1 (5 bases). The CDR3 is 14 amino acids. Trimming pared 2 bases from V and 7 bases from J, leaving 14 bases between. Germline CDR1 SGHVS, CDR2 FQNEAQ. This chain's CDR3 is CASSLRPTVIGYTF. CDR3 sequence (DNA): TGTGCCAGCAGCTTACGACCGACAGTTATTGGCTACACCTTC.

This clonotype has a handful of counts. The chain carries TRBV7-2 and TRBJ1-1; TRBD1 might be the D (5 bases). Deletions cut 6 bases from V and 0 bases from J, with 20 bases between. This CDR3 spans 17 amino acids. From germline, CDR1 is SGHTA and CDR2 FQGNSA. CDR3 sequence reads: CASSLRGRGVMNTEAFF. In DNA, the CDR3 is TGTGCCAGCAGTTTACGGGGTAGAGGGGTGATGAACACTGAAGCTTTCTTT.

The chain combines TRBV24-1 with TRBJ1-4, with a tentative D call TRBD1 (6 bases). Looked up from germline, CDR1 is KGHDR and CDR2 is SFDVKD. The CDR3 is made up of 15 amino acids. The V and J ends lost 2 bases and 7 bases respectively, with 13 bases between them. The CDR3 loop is CATSDSSGAGEKLFF. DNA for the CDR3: TGTGCCACCAGTGATTCGTCAGGGGCGGGTGAAAAACTGTTTTTT.

As DNA, the CDR3 is TGCAGCGTCGGACAGGGCACGAATCAGCCCCAGCATTTT. This gives the protein CSVGQGTNQPQHF. The genes are TRBV29-1 and TRBJ1-5; TRBD1 agrees at 8 bases. Germline CDR1 and CDR2: SQVTM and ANQGSEA. V shed 6 bases and J 4 bases; nucleotides not matched to a gene: 5. This CDR3 contains 13 residues.

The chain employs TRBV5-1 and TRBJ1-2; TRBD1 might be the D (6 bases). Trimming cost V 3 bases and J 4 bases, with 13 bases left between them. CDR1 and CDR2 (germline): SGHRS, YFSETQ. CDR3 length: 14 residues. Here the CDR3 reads CASSSTTGSYGYTF. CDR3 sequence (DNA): TGCGCCAGCAGCTCAACTACAGGGTCCTATGGCTACACCTTC.

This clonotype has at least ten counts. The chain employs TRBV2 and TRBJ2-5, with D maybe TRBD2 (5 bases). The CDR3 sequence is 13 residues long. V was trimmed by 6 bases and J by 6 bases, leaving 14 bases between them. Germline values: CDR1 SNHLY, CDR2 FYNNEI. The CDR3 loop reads CASRADGIQTQYF. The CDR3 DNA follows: TGTGCCAGCAGGGCTGACGGGATACAGACCCAGTACTTC.

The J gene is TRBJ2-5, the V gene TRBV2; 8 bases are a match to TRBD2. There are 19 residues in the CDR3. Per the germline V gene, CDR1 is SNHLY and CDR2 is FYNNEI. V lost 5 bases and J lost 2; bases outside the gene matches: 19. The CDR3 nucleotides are TGTGCCAGCAGTTACTCGTCCGGTGGGAGACTAGCGAATCAAGAGACCCAGTACTTC. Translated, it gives CASSYSSGGRLANQETQYF.

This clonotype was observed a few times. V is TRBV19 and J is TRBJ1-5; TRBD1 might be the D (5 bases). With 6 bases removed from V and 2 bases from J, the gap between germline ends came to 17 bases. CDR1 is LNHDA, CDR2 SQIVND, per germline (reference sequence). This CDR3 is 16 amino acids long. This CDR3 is CASRPLRAAGNQPQHF. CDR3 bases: TGTGCCAGTAGACCCCTCAGGGCCGCGGGCAATCAGCCCCAGCATTTT.

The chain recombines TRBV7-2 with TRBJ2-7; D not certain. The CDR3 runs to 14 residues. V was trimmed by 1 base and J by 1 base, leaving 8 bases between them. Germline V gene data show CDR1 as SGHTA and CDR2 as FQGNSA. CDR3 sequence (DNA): TGTGCCAGCAGCTTAGGACATTCGTCCTACGAGCAGTACTTC. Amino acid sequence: CASSLGHSSYEQYF.

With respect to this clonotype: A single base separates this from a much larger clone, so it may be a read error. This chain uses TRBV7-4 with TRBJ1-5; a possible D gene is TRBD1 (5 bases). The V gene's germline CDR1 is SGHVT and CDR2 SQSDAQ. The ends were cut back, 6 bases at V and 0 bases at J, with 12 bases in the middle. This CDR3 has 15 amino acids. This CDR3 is CASSWTLYSNQPQHF. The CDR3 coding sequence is TGTGCCAGCAGTTGGACACTTTATAGCAATCAGCCCCAGCATTTT.

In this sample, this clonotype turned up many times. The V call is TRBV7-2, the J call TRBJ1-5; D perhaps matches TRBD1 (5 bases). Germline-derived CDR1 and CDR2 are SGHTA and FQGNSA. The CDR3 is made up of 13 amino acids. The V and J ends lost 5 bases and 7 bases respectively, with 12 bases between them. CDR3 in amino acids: CASSQGVGQPQHF. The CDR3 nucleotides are TGTGCCAGCAGCCAGGGCGTGGGGCAGCCCCAGCATTTT.

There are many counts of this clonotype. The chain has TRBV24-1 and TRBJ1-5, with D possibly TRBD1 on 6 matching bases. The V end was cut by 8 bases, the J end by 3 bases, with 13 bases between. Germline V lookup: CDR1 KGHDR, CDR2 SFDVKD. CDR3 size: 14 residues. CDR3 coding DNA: TGTGCCACCACGCCAGGGGAGAACAATCAGCCCCAGCATTTT. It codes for CATTPGENNQPQHF.

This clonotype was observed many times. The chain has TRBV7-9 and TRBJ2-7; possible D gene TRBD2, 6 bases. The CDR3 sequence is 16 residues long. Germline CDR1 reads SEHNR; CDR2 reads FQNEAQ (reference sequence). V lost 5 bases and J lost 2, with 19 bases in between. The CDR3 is CASSPPGAREAYEQYF. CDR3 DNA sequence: TGTGCCAGCAGCCCACCCGGGGCCAGGGAGGCCTACGAGCAGTACTTC.

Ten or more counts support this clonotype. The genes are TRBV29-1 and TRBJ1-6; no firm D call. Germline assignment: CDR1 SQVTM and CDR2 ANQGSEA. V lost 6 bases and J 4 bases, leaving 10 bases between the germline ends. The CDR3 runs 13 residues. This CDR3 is CSVRDTYNSPLHF. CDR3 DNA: TGCAGCGTGAGGGATACATATAATTCACCCCTCCACTTT.

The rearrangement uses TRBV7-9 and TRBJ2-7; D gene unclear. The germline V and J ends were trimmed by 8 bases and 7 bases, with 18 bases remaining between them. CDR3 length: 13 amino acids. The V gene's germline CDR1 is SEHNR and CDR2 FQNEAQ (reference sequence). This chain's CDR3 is CASLPPRWWEQYF. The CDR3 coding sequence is TGTGCCAGCTTACCTCCGAGGTGGTGGGAGCAGTACTTC.

CDR3 nucleotides: TGTGCCAGCAGCTTAGCTGGGGCCCTCTACGAGCAGTACTTC. It encodes CASSLAGALYEQYF. This rearrangement joins TRBV7-7 to TRBJ2-7; weak D call: TRBD1 (5 bases). CDR1 SSHAT and CDR2 FNYEAQ come from the germline V gene (reference sequence). This CDR3 contains 14 residues. Trimming pared 0 bases from V and 3 bases from J, leaving 9 bases between. Complete variable domain (other parts from reference TRBV7-7 and TRBJ2-7): GAGVSQSPRYKVTKRGQDVTLRCDPISSHATLYWYQQALGQGPEFLTYFNYEAQPDKSGLPSDRFSAERPEGSISTLTIQRTEQRDSAMYRCASSLAGALYEQYFGPGTRLTVT.

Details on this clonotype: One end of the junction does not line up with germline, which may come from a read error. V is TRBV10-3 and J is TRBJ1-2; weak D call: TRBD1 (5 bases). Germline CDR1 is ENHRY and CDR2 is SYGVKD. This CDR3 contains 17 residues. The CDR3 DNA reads TGTGCCAGCAGTGATCCGCGACAGAAGGGAACCTTGTATGGCTACACCTTC. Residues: CASSDPRQKGTLYGYTF.

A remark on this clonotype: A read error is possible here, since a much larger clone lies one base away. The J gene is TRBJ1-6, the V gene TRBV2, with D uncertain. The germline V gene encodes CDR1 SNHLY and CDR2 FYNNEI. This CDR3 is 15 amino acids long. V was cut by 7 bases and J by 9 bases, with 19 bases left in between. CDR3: CASILGNLSGSPLHF. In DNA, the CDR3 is TGTGCCAGCATCCTCGGGAATCTGAGCGGTTCACCCCTCCACTTT.

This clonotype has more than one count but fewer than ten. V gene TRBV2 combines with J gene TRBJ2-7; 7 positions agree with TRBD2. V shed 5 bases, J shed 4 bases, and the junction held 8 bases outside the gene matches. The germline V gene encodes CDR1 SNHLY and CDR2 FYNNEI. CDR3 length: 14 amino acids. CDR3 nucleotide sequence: TGTGCCAGCAGTACCCAACGGGAGGAGTACGAGCAGTACTTC. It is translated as CASSTQREEYEQYF.